This T cell receptor beta chain appears in the sequencing data of a study of blood T cells in healthy people across ages. Extractions gave at least 6 micrograms of total RNA per sample. The CDR3 covers 15 residues. Germline CDR1 reads SGHAT; CDR2 reads FQNNGV. Combining a sample-barcoded 5' primer with a J-beta primer mix, a second PCR ran for about 7 to 11 cycles. Using its own MiXCR run on the 5' RACE reads, TCRdb lists one record per CDR3 protein. The table shows 1.5 million to 2 million distinct CDR3 sequences, with roughly 49% occurring only once. A remark on this clonotype: One junction end does not reproduce the germline sequence, and a read error may be involved.

This TCR was sampled from a woman aged 40 to 50 in good health. This chain uses TRBV11-2 with TRBJ2-5, with a tentative D call TRBD1 (5 bases). Sequenced material: blood. CDR3 DNA sequence: TGTGCCGGCAGCTTAGGACGTAGGGGTGCGGAGACCCAGTACTTC. Its translation is CAGSLGRRGAETQYF.